Ten or more counts support the clone carrying this T cell receptor (beta chain). Antigen unknown. Trimming removed 0 bases at V and 1 base at J, with 4 bases between. Germline CDR1 reads SGHTS; CDR2 reads YDEGEE. This CDR3 comprises 13 residues. TCRdb reanalyzed the PCR reads with MiXCR. The sample holds around 40,000 clones; about 17% are singletons and the top ten take 6.2%. The record originates from a study of metastatic and nonmetastatic thyroid tumors. Study-level information: Repertoires of blood and of tissue (tumor or nodule) from malignant and benign thyroid patients were compared. Study-wide findings and caveats: A significant increase in TCR beta diversity was reportedly seen in malignant thyroid tumors relative to benign nodules, in blood and tumor.

Thyroid surgery was preceded by no treatment in any patient. Sequencing used blood. The chain has TRBV5-8 and TRBJ1-2; the D is unclear. The source is a male donor with papillary thyroid cancer or a benign thyroid nodule (not recorded which). Some clones in this sample may be carry-over from other donors' samples. CDR3 nucleotide sequence: TGTGCCAGCAGCTTGGTCAGTAACTATGGCTACACCTTC. It specifies CASSLVSNYGYTF.